One sample yielded the 27 T cell receptor beta chains listed below, sequenced in a study of blood T cell repertoires in COVID-19. Sequencing used immunoSEQ multiplex PCR; TCRdb keeps in-frame clones, though not all of them. The repertoire has roughly 70,000 clones, about 80% of them found once; the top ten carry approximately 4.1%. The material sequenced was peripheral blood. Every receptor here comes from a woman aged 60 to 75 with acute or convalescent COVID-19.

This clone came up once. The rearrangement links TRBV3-1 (or the pseudogene TRBV3-2) to TRBJ1-1; possible D gene TRBD1, 5 bases. Germline V CDR1 and CDR2: LGHDT, YNNKEL (reference sequence). Trimming stripped 0 bases from V and 4 bases from J, with 12 bases between. The CDR3 extends over 15 amino acids. CDR3 protein: CASSQEGTPATEAFF. For the CDR3, the DNA is TGTGCCAGCAGCCAAGAGGGGACTCCCGCCACTGAAGCTTTCTTT.

The chain is built from TRBV9 and TRBJ1-1, with D possibly matching TRBD1 (5 bases). CDR3 length equals 15 residues. Per the germline V gene, CDR1 is SGDLS and CDR2 is YYNGEE. V was shortened by 2 bases and J by 3 bases, with 14 bases between the two germline ends. CDR3 in DNA: TGTGCCAGCAGCGTCAGACAGACCCCGGACACTGAAGCTTTCTTT. As protein: CASSVRQTPDTEAFF.

The chain combines TRBV6-1 with TRBJ1-6; D is possibly TRBD1 (5 bases). The germline V gene has CDR1 MNHNS and CDR2 SASEGT. CDR3 length equals 14 residues. Trimming took off 0 bases at V and 10 bases at J, with 10 bases between the two ends. The DNA for the CDR3 is TGTGCCAGCAGTGAAGCGCATCGGGGGTCACCCCTCCACTTT. Residues: CASSEAHRGSPLHF.

The rearrangement uses TRBV19 and TRBJ2-3, with 10 bases matching TRBD2. The germline V gene encodes CDR1 LNHDA and CDR2 SQIVND (reference sequence). V lost 6 bases, J lost 5 bases, and 14 bases stayed unmatched. The CDR3 is made up of 17 amino acids. The CDR3 DNA reads TGTGCCAGTAGCCGCCGAGGGAGCGGGGGGGCCGAAGATACGCAGTATTTT. As protein: CASSRRGSGGAEDTQYF. Supplemented by reference TRBV19 and TRBJ2-3, the full variable domain reads DGGITQSPKYLFRKEGQNVTLSCEQNLNHDAMYWYRQDPGQGLRLIYYSQIVNDFQKGDIAEGYSVSREKKESFPLTVTSAQKNPTAFYLCASSRRGSGGAEDTQYFGPGTRLTVL.

The gene calls are TRBV30 and TRBJ2-1, with 11 nucleotides matching TRBD2. CDR3 size: 13 residues. CDR1 is GTSNPN and CDR2 is SVGIG in the germline V gene (reference sequence). After removal of 7 bases from V and 7 bases from J, the junction contained 6 bases not matched to a gene. In nucleotides, the CDR3 is TGTGCCTACTTAGCGGGGGGGGATAATGAGCAGTTCTTC. Protein sequence: CAYLAGGDNEQFF.

J is TRBJ2-1 and V is TRBV12-3 or TRBV12-4; D might be TRBD1 (5 bases). The CDR3 spans 13 residues. V was trimmed by 7 bases and J by 9 bases, leaving 16 bases between them. The CDR3 region is CASIVGWGSEQFF. The DNA for the CDR3 is TGTGCCAGCATCGTAGGTTGGGGCAGTGAGCAGTTCTTC.

This rearrangement joins TRBV14 to TRBJ1-1; D unclear. Trimming removed 3 bases at V and 1 base at J, with 12 bases between. The CDR3 covers 15 residues. CDR1 SGHDN and CDR2 FVKESK come from the germline V gene. The CDR3 region is CASSQGGPRNTEAFF. CDR3 nucleotide sequence: TGTGCCAGCAGCCAGGGAGGGCCTAGGAACACTGAAGCTTTCTTT. The full variable domain, its missing parts supplied by reference TRBV14 and TRBJ1-1, is EAGVTQFPSHSVIEKGQTVTLRCDPISGHDNLYWYRRVMGKEIKFLLHFVKESKQDESGMPNNRFLAERTGGTYSTLKVQPAELEDSGVYFCASSQGGPRNTEAFFGQGTRLTVV.

The V and J genes are TRBV3-1 (or the pseudogene TRBV3-2) and TRBJ1-2; no reliable D call. Trimming cost V 4 bases and J 3 bases, with 12 bases left between them. Germline V gene lookup returns CDR1 LGHDT and CDR2 YNNKEL (reference sequence). This CDR3 has 14 amino acids. This CDR3 reads CASSLGLGHYGYTF. The CDR3 DNA sequence: TGTGCCAGCAGCCTGGGCCTGGGCCACTATGGCTACACCTTC.

This clone was seen a single time. The V call is TRBV11-2, the J call TRBJ2-3, with 10 bases lining up with TRBD2. Germline lookup yields CDR1 SGHAT and CDR2 FQNNGV. With V trimmed by 3 bases and J by 2 bases, 8 bases remained unmatched. The CDR3 is made up of 17 amino acids. CDR3 amino acids: CASSFDLAGAFTDTQYF. The CDR3, as DNA: TGTGCCAGCAGCTTCGATCTAGCGGGGGCCTTCACAGATACGCAGTATTTT. Drawing the rest from reference TRBV11-2 and TRBJ2-3, the complete variable domain is EAGVAQSPRYKIIEKRQSVAFWCNPISGHATLYWYQQILGQGPKLLIQFQNNGVVDDSQLPKDRFSAERLKGVDSTLKIQPAKLEDSAVYLCASSFDLAGAFTDTQYFGPGTRLTVL.

This clone has just one count. V and J are TRBV3-1 (or the pseudogene TRBV3-2) and TRBJ2-2; D ambiguous. The V end lost 4 bases, the J end lost 4 bases, and 10 bases lay between the germline ends. Per germline, CDR1 LGHDT and CDR2 YNNKEL (reference sequence). The CDR3 is 14 residues long. The CDR3 protein is CASSPMLVTGELFF. As DNA, the CDR3 is TGTGCCAGCAGCCCCATGCTAGTCACCGGGGAGCTGTTTTTT.

The J gene is TRBJ1-5, the V gene TRBV7-8; the match to TRBD1 covers 7 bases. This CDR3 is 15 amino acids long. The ends lost 1 base at V and 7 bases at J; junction bases unmatched: 7. Germline V gene data show CDR1 as SGHVS and CDR2 as FQNEAQ. CDR3 coding DNA: TGTGCCAGCAGCTTAGGGGCGAGGGGGCAGCAGCCCCAGCATTTT. It encodes CASSLGARGQQPQHF.

This chain links TRBV10-2 with TRBJ1-2, with a weak D call TRBD1 (6 bases). Per the germline V gene, CDR1 is WSHSY and CDR2 is SAAADI. The V gene lost 2 bases and the J gene lost 8 bases, with 15 bases spanning the gap. The CDR3 has 14 residues. The CDR3 nucleotides are TGCGCCAGCAGTGAGGGGTCGGGGGGCGACGGCTACACCTTC. Protein sequence: CASSEGSGGDGYTF.

The chain is built from TRBV5-1 and TRBJ2-3; tentatively, D is TRBD2 (6 bases). The CDR3 consists of 17 residues. CDR1 and CDR2 (germline): SGHRS, YFSETQ. Trimming took off 0 bases at V and 4 bases at J, with 18 bases between the two ends. DNA of the CDR3: TGCGCCAGCAGCTTGGCCGGGGCGGGGATCTTTCCAGATACGCAGTATTTT. Its translation: CASSLAGAGIFPDTQYF.

The V call is TRBV9, the J call TRBJ2-5; 9 nucleotides agree with TRBD1. Germline V gene data show CDR1 as SGDLS and CDR2 as YYNGEE. The CDR3 totals 15 residues. Trimming cost V 4 bases and J 5 bases; bases outside gene matches: 9. CDR3 amino acids: CASSLSGTGKETQYF. In DNA, the CDR3 is TGTGCCAGCAGCTTGTCCGGGACAGGGAAGGAGACCCAGTACTTC.

Only a few counts were recorded for this clone. This chain joins TRBV6-1 and TRBJ2-1, with TRBD2 as a possible D gene (5 bases). Germline-derived CDR1 and CDR2 are MNHNS and SASEGT. The CDR3 loop spans 11 amino acids. The V gene lost 3 bases and the J gene lost 8 bases, with 5 bases spanning the gap. In DNA form, the CDR3 reads TGTGCCAGCAGTGAGGAGGATGAGCAGTTCTTC. It is translated as CASSEEDEQFF.

The V and J genes are TRBV18 and TRBJ1-2; 7 positions agree with TRBD1. The CDR3 consists of 14 residues. From germline, CDR1 is KGHSH and CDR2 LQKENI. With V trimmed by 3 bases and J by 2 bases, 3 bases remained unmatched. CDR3 DNA sequence: TGTGCCAGCTCACCCGGACAGGACAACTATGGCTACACCTTC. This gives the protein CASSPGQDNYGYTF.

This sequence joins TRBV21-1 and TRBJ1-6; TRBD1 was called by the table and not checked on the DNA. TRBV21-1 is described as a pseudogene. CDR3 size: 15 residues. This CDR3 is CASSKGPRGGSPLHF. The CDR3 DNA follows: TGTGCCAGCAGCAAAGGGCCCAGGGGTGGGTCACCCCTCCACTTT.

There are a few counts of this clone. This chain links TRBV5-4 with TRBJ1-1; D gene ambiguous. V lost 1 base to trimming and J lost 4 bases, with 20 bases between them. The CDR3 covers 17 residues. Germline CDR1 SGHNT, CDR2 YYREEE (reference sequence). The CDR3 loop reads CASSLRRSPSIGTEAFF. The CDR3 coding sequence is TGTGCCAGCAGCTTGAGGCGGTCTCCCTCAATTGGCACTGAAGCTTTCTTT.

The chain links TRBV3-1 (or the pseudogene TRBV3-2) to TRBJ2-7; 9 bases map to TRBD2. V dropped 1 base and J dropped 4; count of bases not matched to a gene: 8. The V gene's germline CDR1 is LGHDT and CDR2 YNNKEL (reference sequence). This CDR3 has 16 residues. Here the CDR3 DNA reads TGTGCCAGCAGCCAAGGTGGGCTAGCGGGGAGTTACGAGCAGTACTTC. Its translation: CASSQGGLAGSYEQYF.

This chain links TRBV6-5 with TRBJ1-1, with 8 bases identical to TRBD1. Germline CDR1 reads MNHEY; CDR2 reads SVGAGI. The CDR3 runs to 14 residues. Germline trimming cut 4 bases from V and 1 base from J; bases unmatched to any gene: 2. The CDR3 region has the DNA TGTGCCAGCAGTTTCGGACAGGGGAACACTGAAGCTTTCTTT. Amino acid sequence: CASSFGQGNTEAFF.

J is TRBJ2-7 and V is TRBV11-2, with D possibly matching TRBD2 (6 bases). Trimming shortened V by 3 bases and J by 5 bases, and 17 bases separated the two germline ends. The CDR3 covers 15 residues. Germline-derived CDR1 and CDR2 are SGHAT and FQNNGV. The CDR3 nucleotides are TGTGCCAGCAGCTTTACAGCCTCAGGCGGGGACGAGCAGTACTTC. It yields the protein CASSFTASGGDEQYF.

This chain links TRBV7-2 with TRBJ2-1; 12 positions agree with TRBD2. The CDR3 totals 17 residues. Germline CDR1 reads SGHTA; CDR2 reads FQGNSA. Germline trimming cut 0 bases from V and 10 bases from J; bases unmatched to any gene: 10. The CDR3, as DNA: TGTGCCAGCAGCTTAGCCCCACGAACTAGCGGGGGGAAAGAGCAGTTCTTC. Residues: CASSLAPRTSGGKEQFF.

The chain is built from TRBV19 and TRBJ1-3, with D perhaps TRBD1 (6 bases). This CDR3 has 15 residues. The ends were cut back, 3 bases at V and 0 bases at J, with 9 bases in the middle. Germline V CDR1 and CDR2: LNHDA, SQIVND (reference sequence). The CDR3 sequence is CASSMDRFSGNTIYF. The CDR3 DNA is TGTGCCAGTAGTATGGACAGATTCTCTGGAAACACCATATATTTT.

The V and J genes are TRBV19 and TRBJ1-5; 8 positions match TRBD1. The trim removed 8 bases at V and 6 bases at J, leaving 6 bases unmatched. The germline CDR1 and CDR2 sequences are LNHDA and SQIVND (reference sequence). The CDR3 runs to 13 residues. CDR3 in DNA: TGTGCCAGTGCCCCGGACAGGGTTCAGCCCCAGCATTTT. Translation: CASAPDRVQPQHF.

J is TRBJ2-1 and V is TRBV10-3, with TRBD2 matching over 9 bases. The V and J ends lost 4 bases and 4 bases, in that order; junction bases with no gene match: 8. Looked up from germline, CDR1 is ENHRY and CDR2 is SYGVKD. The CDR3 is 16 amino acids. CDR3 in DNA: TGTGCCATCAGTGGGCCCGGGCTAGCGGGATACAATGAGCAGTTCTTC. The encoded protein is CAISGPGLAGYNEQFF.

The chain links TRBV7-3 to TRBJ2-1; TRBD2 agrees at 9 bases. Germline V gene sequence: CDR1 SGHTA, CDR2 FQGTGA. The CDR3 totals 14 residues. V gave up 1 base and J gave up 16 bases; unmatched junction bases: 11. The CDR3 region has the DNA TGTGCCAGCAGCTTAAAAGCGGGGGGTCCCCGGTTATTCTTC. Translation gives CASSLKAGGPRLFF.

V is TRBV2 and J is TRBJ1-6; possibly TRBD1 for D (6 bases). Per the germline V gene, CDR1 is SNHLY and CDR2 is FYNNEI. Trimming removed 5 bases at V and 5 bases at J, with 13 bases between. The CDR3 has 15 amino acids. The CDR3 protein is CASSPPQGNNSPLHF. In DNA, the CDR3 is TGTGCCAGCAGTCCGCCGCAGGGGAATAATTCACCCCTCCACTTT. The variable domain in full, with the rest retrieved from reference TRBV2 and TRBJ1-6, is EPEVTQTPSHQVTQMGQEVILRCVPISNHLYFYWYRQILGQKVEFLVSFYNNEISEKSEIFDDQFSVERPDGSNFTLKIRSTKLEDSAMYFCASSPPQGNNSPLHFGNGTRLTVT.